This note documents a single T cell receptor beta chain sequence. These data come from a study of blood T cell repertoires in COVID-19. Study-wide background: Material from acute and convalescent COVID-19 was sourced from the United States, Italy and Spain. Sources were T cells, B-cell-depleted T cells, or PBMCs; the material itself was cDNA or gDNA.

V gave up 3 bases and J gave up 0 bases; unmatched junction bases: 16. The CDR3 sequence is 20 residues long. Per germline, CDR1 MDHEN and CDR2 SYDVKM. Original methodology: Reference gene primer amplification gave nucleated cell count estimates. Data came from immunoSEQ multiplex PCR; TCRdb stores just in-frame clones and leaves some out. From that table come the V and J calls and clone size; the DNA was used to work out D and trimming. This table holds 350,000 to 450,000 clones, roughly 90% found once. The sequence was obtained from a man aged 35 to 55 with acute or convalescent COVID-19. The specimen was peripheral blood. This sequence joins TRBV28 and TRBJ1-2, with 10 bases lining up with TRBD1. This CDR3 is CASSFRAVGQGRISNYGYTF. DNA for the CDR3: TGTGCCAGCAGTTTTAGGGCCGTGGGACAGGGGAGGATATCTAACTATGGCTACACCTTC.